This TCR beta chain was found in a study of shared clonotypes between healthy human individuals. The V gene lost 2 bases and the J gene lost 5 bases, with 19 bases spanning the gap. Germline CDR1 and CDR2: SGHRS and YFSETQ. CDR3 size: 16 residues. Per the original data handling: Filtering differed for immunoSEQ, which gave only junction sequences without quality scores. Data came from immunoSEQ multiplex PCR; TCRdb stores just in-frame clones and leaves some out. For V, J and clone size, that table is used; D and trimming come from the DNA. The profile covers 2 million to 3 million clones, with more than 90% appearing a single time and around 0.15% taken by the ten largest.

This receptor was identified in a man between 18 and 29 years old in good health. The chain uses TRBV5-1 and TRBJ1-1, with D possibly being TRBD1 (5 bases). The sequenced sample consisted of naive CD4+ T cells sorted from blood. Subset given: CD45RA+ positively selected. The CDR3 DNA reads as TGCGCCAGCAGCTTAACTACTACAGGAAAGAGGACTGAAGCTTTCTTT. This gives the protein CASSLTTTGKRTEAFF.